Presented here are 23 T cell receptor beta chains from one specimen sequenced in a study of OX40 agonist ivuxolimab in advanced cancers. The protocol was immunoSEQ multiplex PCR, while the TCRdb copy is restricted to in-frame clones and leaves out a portion. The sample shows some 62,000 clones, around four fifths of them seen only once. The material sequenced was CD4+ or CD8+ T cells sorted from blood, taken in a trial of the OX40 agonist ivuxolimab. The receptors were gathered from an adult with an advanced solid tumor such as melanoma, head and neck, liver or kidney cancer.

The J gene is TRBJ2-3, the V gene TRBV9; no reliable D call. Trimming took off 4 bases at V and 2 bases at J, with 5 bases between the two ends. The germline V gene has CDR1 SGDLS and CDR2 YYNGEE. This CDR3 has 12 amino acids. The CDR3 DNA is TGTGCCAGCAGCTCCCACACAGATACGCAGTATTTT. It encodes CASSSHTDTQYF.

V and J are TRBV2 and TRBJ2-1; possibly TRBD1 for D (7 bases). Germline V gene data show CDR1 as SNHLY and CDR2 as FYNNEI. This CDR3 spans 14 amino acids. The ends were cut back, 2 bases at V and 8 bases at J, with 13 bases in the middle. Here the CDR3 reads CASSERSGGHEQFF. The CDR3 bases are TGTGCCAGCAGTGAAAGGTCAGGGGGGCATGAGCAGTTCTTC.

V usage is TRBV14 and J usage is TRBJ1-2, with 8 bases aligning to TRBD1. CDR1 and CDR2 (germline): SGHDN, FVKESK. The CDR3 is 13 residues long. V gave up 1 base and J gave up 8 bases; unmatched junction bases: 3. The CDR3 bases are TGTGCCAGCAGCCAAGTCGGGACAGGCGGCTACACCTTC. It yields the protein CASSQVGTGGYTF.

The chain uses TRBV5-1 and TRBJ2-1; the match to TRBD1 covers 10 bases. V shed 0 bases and J 4 bases; nucleotides not matched to a gene: 4. Germline V gene lookup returns CDR1 SGHRS and CDR2 YFSETQ. The CDR3 runs 16 residues. The CDR3 is CASSLGDRGWYNEQFF. The DNA of the CDR3 is TGCGCCAGCAGCTTGGGGGACAGGGGTTGGTACAATGAGCAGTTCTTC. The whole variable domain, filled in from reference TRBV5-1 and TRBJ2-1, reads KAGVTQTPRYLIKTRGQQVTLSCSPISGHRSVSWYQQTPGQGLQFLFEYFSETQRNKGNFPGRFSGRQFSNSRSEMNVSTLELGDSALYLCASSLGDRGWYNEQFFGPGTRLTVL.

The chain employs TRBV25-1 and TRBJ2-7; 7 bases map to TRBD1. Germline CDR1 reads MGHDK; CDR2 reads SYGVNS. The CDR3 length is 14 residues. The junction had 6 bases not matched to a gene; V was cut back by 6 bases and J by 1 base. In DNA form, the CDR3 reads TGTGCCAGCAGGGGAAAGACAGGGTCCTACGAGCAGTACTTC. Protein sequence: CASRGKTGSYEQYF.

This chain joins TRBV29-1 and TRBJ2-1; tentatively, D is TRBD2 (6 bases). The CDR3 contains 15 residues. V shed 6 bases and J shed 9 bases, with 24 bases lying between them. CDR1 is SQVTM and CDR2 is ANQGSEA in the germline V gene. Here the CDR3 reads CSVEGGAGRLIEQFF. CDR3 nucleotide sequence: TGCAGCGTCGAGGGCGGGGCAGGGCGGCTGATTGAGCAGTTCTTC.

This chain joins TRBV11-2 and TRBJ1-2; D remains unclear. The CDR3 has 12 amino acids. Trimming left V 5 bases short and J 4 bases short, with 8 bases between. CDR1 SGHAT and CDR2 FQNNGV come from the germline V gene. CDR3 region: CASSDRSYGYTF. The CDR3 DNA is TGTGCCAGCAGCGACCGGTCCTATGGCTACACCTTC.

This clone occurred once. V gene TRBV28 combines with J gene TRBJ2-7; 10 positions match TRBD2. The CDR3 runs 12 residues. V dropped 3 bases and J dropped 10; count of bases not matched to a gene: 3. Germline CDR1 reads MDHEN; CDR2 reads SYDVKM. This chain's CDR3 is CASSFGLAEQYF. Written as DNA, the CDR3 is TGTGCCAGCAGTTTCGGACTAGCGGAACAGTACTTC.

The genes are TRBV9 and TRBJ2-1; D gene uncertain. Per the germline V gene, CDR1 is SGDLS and CDR2 is YYNGEE. The CDR3 is 14 amino acids. Deletions cut 4 bases from V and 4 bases from J, with 12 bases between. CDR3: CASSLGPEYNEQFF. CDR3 DNA: TGTGCCAGCAGCCTGGGCCCGGAATACAATGAGCAGTTCTTC. The full variable domain, with the rest looked up from reference TRBV9 and TRBJ2-1, is DSGVTQTPKHLITATGQRVTLRCSPRSGDLSVYWYQQSLDQGLQFLIQYYNGEERAKGNILERFSAQQFPDLHSELNLSSLELGDSALYFCASSLGPEYNEQFFGPGTRLTVL.

This rearrangement joins TRBV7-2 to TRBJ1-1; D is undetermined. V dropped 1 base and J dropped 6 bases, with 6 bases sitting between them. The germline V gene encodes CDR1 SGHTA and CDR2 FQGNSA. The CDR3 totals 12 residues. CDR3 DNA sequence: TGTGCCAGCAGCTTAGATCGGTCTGAAGCTTTCTTT. It translates to CASSLDRSEAFF.

The chain uses TRBV19 and TRBJ1-5, with TRBD1 matching 7 bases. The ends lost 2 bases at V and 5 bases at J; junction bases unmatched: 6. The CDR3 has 15 residues. Germline CDR1 and CDR2: LNHDA and SQIVND (reference sequence). Here the CDR3 reads CASSIFGTADQPQHF. CDR3 DNA: TGTGCCAGTAGTATATTTGGGACAGCTGATCAGCCCCAGCATTTT.

The rearrangement uses TRBV19 and TRBJ2-3, with D unresolved. V was clipped by 5 bases and J by 4 bases, with 10 bases between them. The CDR3 loop spans 13 amino acids. Germline V gene data show CDR1 as LNHDA and CDR2 as SQIVND (reference sequence). The DNA of the CDR3 is TGTGCCAGTAGTCCCCAGGTTGCAGATACGCAGTATTTT. Protein: CASSPQVADTQYF.

The gene calls are TRBV4-1 and TRBJ2-3; 12 bases agree with TRBD2. Germline CDR1 and CDR2: MGHRA and YSYEKL. The CDR3 consists of 16 residues. The junction had 6 bases not matched to a gene; V was cut back by 2 bases and J by 6 bases. The CDR3 DNA follows: TGCGCCAGCAGCCAACGACTAGCGGGAGATCTTGATACGCAGTATTTT. Its protein product is CASSQRLAGDLDTQYF.

The V gene is TRBV18, the J gene TRBJ2-2, with a weak D call TRBD2 (5 bases). The CDR3 contains 14 residues. Germline V gene sequence: CDR1 KGHSH, CDR2 LQKENI. Trimming pared 6 bases from V and 7 bases from J, leaving 15 bases between. The CDR3 sequence is CASSPGEGVGELFF. DNA for the CDR3: TGTGCCAGCTCCCCCGGGGAAGGTGTCGGGGAGCTGTTTTTT. The full variable domain, completed using reference TRBV18 and TRBJ2-2, is NAGVMQNPRHLVRRRGQEARLRCSPMKGHSHVYWYRQLPEEGLKFMVYLQKENIIDESGMPKERFSAEFPKEGPSILRIQQVVRGDSAAYFCASSPGEGVGELFFGEGSRLTVL.

Only a few counts were recorded for this clone. V usage is TRBV6-4 and J usage is TRBJ1-2, with D hard to call. Deletions cut 0 bases from V and 7 bases from J, with 9 bases between. The CDR3 runs 13 residues. Germline-derived CDR1 and CDR2 are MRHNA and SNTAGT. The CDR3 sequence: CASSDSMGSGYTF. The CDR3 DNA reads as TGTGCCAGCAGTGACTCCATGGGGAGTGGCTACACCTTC.

This clone was found once. V and J are TRBV2 and TRBJ1-1; D is ambiguous. Germline CDR1 SNHLY, CDR2 FYNNEI. V lost 3 bases and J lost 1, with 3 bases in between. This CDR3 comprises 12 residues. CDR3 sequence reads: CASSEGNTEAFF. CDR3 coding DNA: TGTGCCAGCAGTGAGGGGAACACTGAAGCTTTCTTT.

For this clone: The junction and the germline gene differ at one end; a read error may be behind it. The J gene is TRBJ2-2, the V gene TRBV2; D uncertain. Looked up from germline, CDR1 is SNHLY and CDR2 is FYNNEI. This CDR3 is 14 amino acids long. The CDR3 sequence is CASSEVGNAGELFF. The CDR3, as DNA: TGTGCCAGCAGTGAAGTAGGGAACGCCGGGGAGCTGTTTTTT.

By frequency in the sample, this clone is medium-sized. The chain uses TRBV6-1 and TRBJ2-1, with D possibly TRBD2 on 6 matching bases. The germline CDR1 and CDR2 sequences are MNHNS and SASEGT. This CDR3 is 14 amino acids long. The V and J ends lost 6 bases and 8 bases respectively, with 17 bases between them. The CDR3 region has the DNA TGTGCCAGCAGGCCGGGACTTGGGTCCGATGAGCAGTTCTTC. This gives the protein CASRPGLGSDEQFF.

The chain joins TRBV7-9 to TRBJ2-2; tentative D call: TRBD2 (6 bases). The V gene lost 2 bases and the J gene lost 2 bases, with 12 bases spanning the gap. The CDR3 is 16 amino acids. Germline CDR1 is SEHNR and CDR2 is FQNEAQ (reference sequence). This CDR3 is CASSLKGLTNTGELFF. The CDR3 DNA reads TGTGCCAGCAGCTTAAAGGGACTGACAAACACCGGGGAGCTGTTTTTT.

V usage is TRBV27 and J usage is TRBJ2-3; 9 bases match TRBD1. CDR1 is MNHEY and CDR2 is SMNVEV in the germline V gene (reference sequence). The trim removed 6 bases at V and 0 bases at J, leaving 10 bases unmatched. The CDR3 sequence is 17 residues long. CDR3: CASSTTGGIPSTDTQYF. DNA for the CDR3: TGTGCCAGCAGCACGACAGGGGGAATCCCTAGCACAGATACGCAGTATTTT.

The chain carries TRBV9 and TRBJ2-5; D gene uncertain. Looked up from germline, CDR1 is SGDLS and CDR2 is YYNGEE. V lost 0 bases and J 8 bases, leaving 14 bases between the germline ends. The CDR3 spans 14 residues. The CDR3 nucleotides read TGTGCCAGCAGCGTAGATCACGGTGCCGGTACCCAGTACTTC. Its translation is CASSVDHGAGTQYF.

With respect to this clone: The junction shows a germline mismatch at one end, possibly a read error. The V gene is TRBV19, the J gene TRBJ2-7, with a possible D match to TRBD1 (5 bases). Germline V gene lookup returns CDR1 LNHDA and CDR2 SQIVND (reference sequence). The CDR3 totals 14 residues. The CDR3 reads CASSIGGLTYEQHF. CDR3 coding DNA: TGTGCCAGTAGTATAGGGGGCCTTACCTACGAGCAGCACTTC.

The chain couples TRBV10-1 to TRBJ2-3, with D possibly being TRBD1 (5 bases). Germline V gene data show CDR1 as WNHNN and CDR2 as SYGVQD (reference sequence). V gave up 3 bases and J gave up 4 bases, with 14 bases separating them. CDR3 length equals 15 residues. The CDR3 sequence: CASSDNFQGADTQYF. The CDR3 region has the DNA TGCGCCAGCAGTGACAACTTCCAGGGCGCAGATACGCAGTATTTT.